The table lists the clone carrying this T cell receptor beta chain with many counts. The TCR beta CDR3 regions underwent amplification using RNA transcripts as the source. HTBI primers were employed in a first-round RT-PCR of the TCR CDR3. TCRdb re-called the multiplex PCR reads with MiXCR, one entry per CDR3 protein. The sample gives over 200,000 distinct CDR3 sequences, 13% to 15% of which show up once; 10% to 15% is in the top ten. This specimen belongs to a study of T cells in Graves' hyperthyroidism and ophthalmopathy. V was cut by 6 bases and J by 1 base, with 12 bases left in between. Germline CDR1 LNHDA, CDR2 SQIVND (reference sequence). CDR3 length equals 14 residues.

The sequencing input was blood. The sequence was obtained from a woman aged 40 to 49 with Graves' hyperthyroidism that later progressed to Graves' ophthalmopathy. The chain combines TRBV19 with TRBJ1-1; no firm D call. The DNA for the CDR3 is TGTGCCAGTAGATTAGGACTTACGAACACTGAAGCTTTCTTT. Translation gives CASRLGLTNTEAFF.